These T cell receptor beta chains were read from a single sample in a study of cytomegalovirus exposure and HLA in healthy donors. Data came from immunoSEQ multiplex PCR; TCRdb stores just in-frame clones and leaves some out. The repertoire has around 130,000 clones, 81% of them found once; the top ten carry 0.7%. Sequenced material: PBMCs. The receptors were gathered from a man aged 18 to 35 in good health and CMV-seronegative. Each CDR3 is given without its conserved first and last residue. The order of the fields is clone size, V gene, J gene, D gene, CDR3 protein. D genes are given only for firm matches. Only part of the rows carry a size: once, few, many, or a class if the clone is expanded.

abundance: once; v_gene: TRBV4-3; j_gene: TRBJ1-1; d_gene: TRBD1; CDR3aa: ASSPLGQGDTEAF
abundance: -; v_gene: TRBV6-5; j_gene: TRBJ1-3; d_gene: -; CDR3aa: ASSPPGRNTIY
abundance: -; v_gene: TRBV12-5; j_gene: TRBJ2-5; d_gene: -; CDR3aa: ASGLGPAGRETQY
abundance: -; v_gene: TRBV9; j_gene: TRBJ2-2; d_gene: -; CDR3aa: ASSVVAGNTGELF
abundance: -; v_gene: TRBV5-1; j_gene: TRBJ1-3; d_gene: TRBD1; CDR3aa: ASSTSGTGSLGRSGNTIY
abundance: -; v_gene: TRBV5-6; j_gene: TRBJ1-3; d_gene: -; CDR3aa: ASSDDWYSGNTIY
abundance: -; v_gene: TRBV7-6; j_gene: TRBJ1-1; d_gene: TRBD1; CDR3aa: ASSNSLQGMKTAF
abundance: once; v_gene: TRBV2; j_gene: TRBJ1-2; d_gene: -; CDR3aa: ASSDPGETPSYGYT
abundance: -; v_gene: TRBV28; j_gene: TRBJ2-5; d_gene: -; CDR3aa: ASSSAGGGSETQY
abundance: -; v_gene: TRBV18; j_gene: TRBJ1-3; d_gene: -; CDR3aa: ASSPQGNTIY
abundance: -; v_gene: TRBV6-1; j_gene: TRBJ1-6; d_gene: -; CDR3aa: ASKGDYNSPLH
abundance: -; v_gene: TRBV29-1; j_gene: TRBJ2-1; d_gene: -; CDR3aa: SASNNEQF
abundance: -; v_gene: TRBV6-6; j_gene: TRBJ1-2; d_gene: -; CDR3aa: ASSYWGGYGYT
abundance: -; v_gene: TRBV5-8; j_gene: TRBJ1-2; d_gene: -; CDR3aa: ASSSTFPDRDYGYT
abundance: -; v_gene: TRBV19; j_gene: TRBJ2-5; d_gene: TRBD1; CDR3aa: ASSIQGVETQY
abundance: -; v_gene: TRBV29-1; j_gene: TRBJ2-5; d_gene: TRBD1; CDR3aa: SVELGDRQETQY
abundance: -; v_gene: TRBV4-3; j_gene: TRBJ1-1; d_gene: TRBD1; CDR3aa: ASSTRTGKNTEAF
abundance: -; v_gene: TRBV7-9; j_gene: TRBJ2-1; d_gene: -; CDR3aa: ASSLTLSYNEQF
abundance: once; v_gene: TRBV9; j_gene: TRBJ2-7; d_gene: -; CDR3aa: ASSGDRYYEQY
abundance: -; v_gene: TRBV29-1; j_gene: TRBJ2-1; d_gene: TRBD2; CDR3aa: SSRLAGGNEQF
abundance: once; v_gene: TRBV29-1; j_gene: TRBJ1-2; d_gene: -; CDR3aa: SAVPGGDGYT
abundance: -; v_gene: TRBV19; j_gene: TRBJ2-1; d_gene: -; CDR3aa: ASSIVGRHREQF
abundance: -; v_gene: TRBV5-1; j_gene: TRBJ2-2; d_gene: TRBD2; CDR3aa: ASSFGLAGNTGELF
abundance: -; v_gene: TRBV18; j_gene: TRBJ2-3; d_gene: -; CDR3aa: ASSPNLSGLLSTDTQY
abundance: -; v_gene: TRBV11-2; j_gene: TRBJ2-7; d_gene: -; CDR3aa: ASSLRGGGPSEQY
abundance: -; v_gene: TRBV25-1; j_gene: TRBJ1-3; d_gene: TRBD1; CDR3aa: ASSVTGGGNTIY
abundance: -; v_gene: TRBV4-3; j_gene: TRBJ1-6; d_gene: -; CDR3aa: ASSQGERDSPLH
abundance: -; v_gene: TRBV9; j_gene: TRBJ1-5; d_gene: -; CDR3aa: ASRVNRKSGSNQPQH
abundance: -; v_gene: TRBV6-1; j_gene: TRBJ1-5; d_gene: -; CDR3aa: ASSEGFVGGQPQH
abundance: -; v_gene: TRBV7-6; j_gene: TRBJ1-3; d_gene: TRBD1; CDR3aa: ASSSRQGDSGNTIY
abundance: -; v_gene: TRBV5-1; j_gene: TRBJ2-4; d_gene: TRBD2; CDR3aa: ASSLAVAGLLAKNIQY
abundance: -; v_gene: TRBV14; j_gene: TRBJ1-2; d_gene: -; CDR3aa: ASSHSGASYGYT
abundance: -; v_gene: TRBV18; j_gene: TRBJ1-3; d_gene: -; CDR3aa: ASSPPGGHSGNTIY
abundance: -; v_gene: TRBV4-2; j_gene: TRBJ2-5; d_gene: TRBD2; CDR3aa: ASSHSRGDQETQY
abundance: -; v_gene: TRBV7-9; j_gene: TRBJ1-2; d_gene: -; CDR3aa: ASSLPGGSNYGYT
abundance: few; v_gene: TRBV10-1; j_gene: TRBJ1-1; d_gene: TRBD1; CDR3aa: ASSSGGTEAF
abundance: -; v_gene: TRBV6-5; j_gene: TRBJ2-3; d_gene: TRBD2; CDR3aa: ASSSGTSGGTDTQY
abundance: -; v_gene: TRBV6-6; j_gene: TRBJ1-1; d_gene: -; CDR3aa: ASSLPGGAEAF
abundance: -; v_gene: TRBV30; j_gene: TRBJ1-1; d_gene: -; CDR3aa: ACQDSGAEAF
abundance: -; v_gene: TRBV20-1; j_gene: TRBJ1-4; d_gene: -; CDR3aa: SARWAEKLF
abundance: -; v_gene: TRBV7-8; j_gene: TRBJ1-3; d_gene: -; CDR3aa: ASSKGRGPSSGNTIY
abundance: -; v_gene: TRBV4-2; j_gene: TRBJ1-6; d_gene: TRBD1; CDR3aa: ASSQGPGGIQAPLH
abundance: -; v_gene: TRBV12-5; j_gene: TRBJ2-7; d_gene: -; CDR3aa: ASGPPVRVTFEQY
abundance: -; v_gene: TRBV7-6; j_gene: TRBJ1-1; d_gene: TRBD1; CDR3aa: ASSFAGTANTEAF
abundance: -; v_gene: TRBV11-2; j_gene: TRBJ2-2; d_gene: TRBD2; CDR3aa: ATTKPTSGVDTGELF
abundance: -; v_gene: TRBV9; j_gene: TRBJ1-4; d_gene: -; CDR3aa: ASSVGGGTGEKLF
abundance: -; v_gene: TRBV6-6; j_gene: TRBJ1-2; d_gene: -; CDR3aa: ASSYVQGLPYGYT
abundance: few; v_gene: TRBV9; j_gene: TRBJ2-5; d_gene: TRBD1; CDR3aa: ASSVNRGRAPQETQY
abundance: few; v_gene: TRBV5-1; j_gene: TRBJ1-1; d_gene: TRBD1; CDR3aa: ASSWGQDDRTEAF
abundance: -; v_gene: TRBV29-1; j_gene: TRBJ2-3; d_gene: TRBD2; CDR3aa: SVGLAGIDTQY
abundance: few; v_gene: TRBV2; j_gene: TRBJ1-2; d_gene: -; CDR3aa: ASSVSDSQANDYGYT
abundance: -; v_gene: TRBV6-6; j_gene: TRBJ2-7; d_gene: TRBD1; CDR3aa: ASSYPDWDRGYEQY
abundance: -; v_gene: TRBV10-3; j_gene: TRBJ2-3; d_gene: TRBD1; CDR3aa: AIRRDRGQEDFSQY
abundance: -; v_gene: TRBV7-7; j_gene: TRBJ2-5; d_gene: TRBD1; CDR3aa: ASSSGRRTGGGETQY
abundance: -; v_gene: TRBV27; j_gene: TRBJ1-6; d_gene: -; CDR3aa: ASSFTLTGFSPLH
abundance: -; v_gene: TRBV5-6; j_gene: TRBJ1-5; d_gene: -; CDR3aa: ASSLGVSMPQH
abundance: -; v_gene: TRBV6-1; j_gene: TRBJ1-1; d_gene: -; CDR3aa: ASSDPGGSEAF
abundance: -; v_gene: TRBV7-2; j_gene: TRBJ1-1; d_gene: -; CDR3aa: ASSFSQGLTTEAF
abundance: -; v_gene: TRBV7-9; j_gene: TRBJ1-1; d_gene: -; CDR3aa: ASSLSGLGSEAF